This T cell receptor (beta chain) came from a study of blood T cell repertoires in COVID-19. The protocol was immunoSEQ multiplex PCR, while the TCRdb copy is restricted to in-frame clones and leaves out a portion. The sample has 140,000 to 150,000 clones; 84% are singletons. Trimming left V 3 bases short and J 6 bases short, with 9 bases between. This CDR3 has 13 amino acids. The V gene's germline CDR1 is SGHNT and CDR2 YENEEA. The sample comprised PBMCs or T cells enriched from blood (not recorded which). This clonotype was sampled from a woman in her forties or fifties with acute COVID-19. V gene TRBV11-3 combines with J gene TRBJ2-1; the D gene is possibly TRBD2 (5 bases). CDR3 sequence: CASSFLLANEQFF. In nucleotides, the CDR3 is TGTGCCAGCAGCTTTCTTCTAGCCAATGAGCAGTTCTTC.